This T cell receptor beta chain originates from a study of a mutant IDH1 vaccine in newly diagnosed glioma. The wider study: Commencement of vaccination occurred 4-6 weeks following radiotherapy alone, or concurrently with temozolomide cycles. Patients got radiotherapy, temozolomide, or both beforehand, and most got both. Study-wide results and caveats: Researchers report vaccine-induced immune responses in roughly 94% of patients.

TCRdb's copy holds only in-frame clones and misses some; the assay was immunoSEQ multiplex PCR. Found here are some 80,000 clones, 75% to 90% of them singletons; the top ten hold 0.77%. Documented time point: week 23, last vaccination. Vaccine doses each comprised 300 ug of mutant IDH1 20-mer peptide, with topical imiquimod. This clone was picked up one time. Its antigen is unknown. V lost 0 bases to trimming and J lost 2 bases; unmatched junction nucleotides: 3. The CDR3 runs 15 residues. Germline CDR1 SGHRS, CDR2 YFSETQ. The specimen was PBMCs, collected from a glioma patient whose treatment included an IDH1 peptide vaccine. This chain joins TRBV5-1 and TRBJ1-2; 8 bases are a match to TRBD1. This TCR was recovered from a woman aged 50 to 60 with glioma. The CDR3 DNA is TGCGCCAGCAGCTTGGGATCAGGGGGCAACTATGGCTACACCTTC. This gives the protein CASSLGSGGNYGYTF.